This T cell receptor beta chain is drawn from a study of CD8+CD57+ T cells in acquired aplastic anemia. For the study at large: Across the sorted CD4+ and CD8+ cells, DNA amounts averaged roughly 3 ug.

Before being chosen for sequencing, patients had shown CD8+CD57+ cell expansion by flow cytometry. Germline V gene sequence: CDR1 SEHNR, CDR2 FQNEAQ (reference sequence). This CDR3 is 17 amino acids long. V gave up 1 base and J gave up 0 bases; unmatched junction bases: 4. This clonotype was observed a single time. Genomic DNA, serving as template, underwent TCR beta VDJ and CDR3 profiling. TCRdb used MiXCR to reprocess the reads, holding one entry per CDR3 protein. The sample lists roughly 160,000 distinct CDR3 sequences; 71% were seen once. The chain recombines TRBV7-9 with TRBJ1-1; TRBD1 matches 11 bases. The sequencing sample was made of sorted CD4+, CD8+, or CD8+CD57+ T cells (not recorded which) from PBMCs. This receptor was identified in a human donor with aplastic anemia. The CDR3, as DNA: TGTGCCAGCAGCTTAGAGGACAGGGGGCACATGAACACTGAAGCTTTCTTT. Residues: CASSLEDRGHMNTEAFF.